This TCR beta chain was documented in a study of identical twins. About this clonotype: Its antigen is undetermined.

TCRdb reprocessed the 5' RACE reads via MiXCR and lists one record per CDR3 protein. The sample contains around 550,000 distinct CDR3 sequences, about 16% of which appear only once. This CDR3 region has 15 residues. Germline lookup yields CDR1 MNHEY and CDR2 SVGEGT. V dropped 5 bases and J dropped 4; count of bases not matched to a gene: 7. Findings and caveats of the study: Weaker excess twin sharing was observed in beta out-of-frame sequences.

Healthy Caucasians provided all donations. These same records also appear under a second study, on yellow fever vaccine responses in identical twins. Per that study: The T cell response to vaccination in identical twins was reportedly partly convergent and partly personalized.

Sequencing was performed on CD4+ T cells sorted from blood. The chain couples TRBV6-2 or TRBV6-3 to TRBJ2-7, with 11 bases lining up with TRBD2. This receptor was identified in a woman under 30 in good health. CDR3 region: CASSTRTSGSYEQYF. For the CDR3, the DNA is TGTGCCAGCAGTACCCGGACTAGCGGGTCTTACGAGCAGTACTTC.